This TCR beta chain is from a study of blood T cells in healthy people across ages. Findings and caveats of the study: It was held that the diversity estimates obtained from one million T cells were underestimates. Diversity of TCR beta per million T cells declined in a roughly linear way with age.

About this clonotype: Antigen: not known.

Combining a sample-barcoded 5' primer with a J-beta primer mix, a second PCR ran for roughly 7 to 12 cycles. Each cDNA was tagged by a template-switch adaptor containing 12 random nucleotides. In TCRdb, the 5' RACE reads were re-called with MiXCR into one record per CDR3 protein. Found here are under 1,000,000 distinct CDR3 sequences, under 40% of them singletons; the top ten hold 10% to 15%. V gave up 4 bases and J gave up 7 bases, with 10 bases separating them. The CDR3 has 11 amino acids. The germline V gene has CDR1 SQVTM and CDR2 ANQGSEA. The chain couples TRBV29-1 to TRBJ1-2; D gene uncertain. Sequencing input: blood. The source is a man aged 18 to 30 in good health. The DNA for the CDR3 is TGCAGCGTTGGTCAATTATCTGGCTACACCTTC. Residues: CSVGQLSGYTF.